This TCR beta chain was documented in a study of blood T cells in healthy people across ages. Broader study findings: Those diversity estimates obtained from one million T cells were thought to be underestimates.

The CDR3 loop spans 16 amino acids. Germline assignment: CDR1 PRHDT and CDR2 FYEKMQ (reference sequence). V lost 5 bases, J lost 10 bases, and 8 bases stayed unmatched. PCR was performed a second time for about 7 to 11 cycles using a sample-barcoded 5' primer and a J-beta primer mix. Carrying 12 random nucleotides, a template-switch adaptor labeled each individual cDNA molecule. TCRdb recomputed calls from the 5' RACE reads with MiXCR, one row per CDR3 protein. Of 700,000 to 850,000 distinct CDR3 sequences listed, about 55% are singletons. Notes on this clonotype: The antigen is not known.

The sample consisted of blood. The origin of this receptor is an older man in good health. The V call is TRBV13, the J call TRBJ2-1; TRBD2 matches at 16 bases. CDR3 amino acids: CASSRGLAGGPYEQFF. CDR3 DNA sequence: TGTGCCAGCAGCCGGGGACTAGCGGGGGGGCCCTACGAGCAGTTCTTC.